Listed here are 3 T cell receptor beta chains from one sample, sequenced in a study of sequential checkpoint blockade in melanoma. Generated by immunoSEQ multiplex PCR, the TCRdb table keeps only in-frame clones and is missing some. Of 31,000 or so clones detected, 80% to 90% appear once; the ten largest clones hold around a fifth. Specified treatment: randomized to nivolumab then ipilimumab (arm A) or the reverse (arm B). This sample comprised CD8+ T cells sorted from blood (inferred from file names), obtained from a patient given nivolumab and ipilimumab in sequence. The receptors come from a human donor with melanoma.

This clone is medium-sized (0.01 to 0.1%) by share. The J gene is TRBJ2-2, the V gene TRBV19; D gene ambiguous. The CDR3 contains 13 residues. Between the trimmed V and J ends, which lost 7 bases and 3 bases, there was a span of 9 bases. Germline CDR1 reads LNHDA; CDR2 reads SQIVND (reference sequence). CDR3 nucleotides: TGTGCCAGTACCGACGGGTACACCGGGGAGCTGTTTTTT. This translates into CASTDGYTGELFF.

This CDR3 is CASSLSKRTSASYNEQFF. CDR3 sequence (DNA): TGTGCCAGCAGTTTATCTAAACGGACTAGCGCCTCCTACAATGAGCAGTTCTTC. V and J are TRBV27 and TRBJ2-1, with 9 positions matching TRBD2. Germline trimming cut 0 bases from V and 0 bases from J; bases unmatched to any gene: 6. Looked up from germline, CDR1 is MNHEY and CDR2 is SMNVEV (reference sequence). This CDR3 region has 18 residues.

The V gene is TRBV4-1, the J gene TRBJ1-2; tentative D call: TRBD1 (5 bases). The CDR3 length is 13 residues. V was cut by 3 bases and J by 4 bases, with 9 bases left in between. CDR1 and CDR2 (germline): MGHRA, YSYEKL. For the CDR3, the DNA is TGCGCCAGCAGCCACGGGGGGACCTATGGCTACACCTTC. This sequence encodes CASSHGGTYGYTF.